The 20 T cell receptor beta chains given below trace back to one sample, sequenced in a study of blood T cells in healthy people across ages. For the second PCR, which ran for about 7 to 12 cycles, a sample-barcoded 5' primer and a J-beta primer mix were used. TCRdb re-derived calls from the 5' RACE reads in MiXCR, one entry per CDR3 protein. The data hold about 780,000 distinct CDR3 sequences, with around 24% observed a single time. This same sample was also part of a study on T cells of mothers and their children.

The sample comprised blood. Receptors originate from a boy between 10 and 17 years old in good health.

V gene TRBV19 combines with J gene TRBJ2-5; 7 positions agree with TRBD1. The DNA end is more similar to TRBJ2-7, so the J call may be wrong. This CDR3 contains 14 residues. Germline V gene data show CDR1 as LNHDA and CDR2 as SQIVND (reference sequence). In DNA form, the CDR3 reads TGTGCCAGTAGACCCGACAGGGACCCCTACGAGCAGTACTTC. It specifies CASRPDRDPYEQYF.

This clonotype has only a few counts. The CDR3 coding sequence is TGTGCCAGCAGCCCCGGGGACAGAAATTCACCCCTCCACTTT. Amino acid sequence: CASSPGDRNSPLHF. The gene calls are TRBV12-3 or TRBV12-4 and TRBJ1-6, with TRBD1 identical over 7 bases. This CDR3 comprises 14 residues. Germline trimming cut 6 bases from V and 7 bases from J; bases unmatched to any gene: 6.

The DNA of the CDR3 is TGTGCCAGCCAACCTCGCGCGGGGGCGCTTGTCCTGACTTTC. Protein sequence: CASQPRAGALVLTF. V is TRBV12-3 or TRBV12-4 and J is TRBJ2-6; TRBD2 is a possible D gene (7 bases). This CDR3 spans 14 amino acids. V was clipped by 8 bases and J by 13 bases, with 21 bases between them.

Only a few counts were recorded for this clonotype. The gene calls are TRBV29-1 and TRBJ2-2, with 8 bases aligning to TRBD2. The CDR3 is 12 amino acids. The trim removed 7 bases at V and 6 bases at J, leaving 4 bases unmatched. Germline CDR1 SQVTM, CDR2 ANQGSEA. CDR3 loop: CSGTTSAGELFF. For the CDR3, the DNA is TGCAGCGGAACGACTAGCGCCGGGGAGCTGTTTTTT.

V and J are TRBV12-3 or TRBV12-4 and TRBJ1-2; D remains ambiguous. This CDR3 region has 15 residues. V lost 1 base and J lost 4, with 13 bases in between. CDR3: CASSLGGNSPYGYTF. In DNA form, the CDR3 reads TGTGCCAGCAGTTTAGGCGGCAATTCCCCCTATGGCTACACCTTC.

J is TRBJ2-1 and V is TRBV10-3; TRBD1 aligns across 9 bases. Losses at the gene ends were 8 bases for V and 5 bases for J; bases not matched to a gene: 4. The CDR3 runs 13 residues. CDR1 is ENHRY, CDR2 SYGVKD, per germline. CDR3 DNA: TGTGCCATCGGGGGGGACAGGGACAATGAGCAGTTCTTC. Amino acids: CAIGGDRDNEQFF.

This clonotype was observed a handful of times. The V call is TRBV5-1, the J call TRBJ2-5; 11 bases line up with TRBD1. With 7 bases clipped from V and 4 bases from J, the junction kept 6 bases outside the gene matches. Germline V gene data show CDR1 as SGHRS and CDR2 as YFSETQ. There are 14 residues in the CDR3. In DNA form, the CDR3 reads TGCGCCAGCGGCCGTGGACAGGGGGCAGAGACCCAGTACTTC. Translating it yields CASGRGQGAETQYF.

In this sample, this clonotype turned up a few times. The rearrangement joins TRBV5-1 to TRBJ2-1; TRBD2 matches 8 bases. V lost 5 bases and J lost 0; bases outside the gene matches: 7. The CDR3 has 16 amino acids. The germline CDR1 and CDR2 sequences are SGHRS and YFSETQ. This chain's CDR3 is CASRASGGRSYNEQFF. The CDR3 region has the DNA TGCGCCAGCAGGGCGAGCGGGGGCCGCTCCTACAATGAGCAGTTCTTC.

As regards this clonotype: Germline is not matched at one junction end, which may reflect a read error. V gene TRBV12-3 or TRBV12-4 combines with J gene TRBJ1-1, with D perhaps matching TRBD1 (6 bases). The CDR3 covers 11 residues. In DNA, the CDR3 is TGTGCCAGCAGCTACCGGGACACGACCTGGTTT. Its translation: CASSYRDTTWF.

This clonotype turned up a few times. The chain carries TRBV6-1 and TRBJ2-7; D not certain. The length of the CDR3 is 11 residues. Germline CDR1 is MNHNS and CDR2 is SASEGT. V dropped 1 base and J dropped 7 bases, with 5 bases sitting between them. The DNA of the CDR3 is TGTGCCAGCAGTGAAGATCGGGAGCAGTACTTC. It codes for CASSEDREQYF.

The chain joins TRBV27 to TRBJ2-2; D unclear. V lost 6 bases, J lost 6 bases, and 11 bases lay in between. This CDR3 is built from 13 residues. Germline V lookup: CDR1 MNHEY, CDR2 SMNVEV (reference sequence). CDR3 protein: CASSLARPGELFF. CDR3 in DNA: TGTGCCAGCAGCCTCGCCCGGCCCGGGGAGCTGTTTTTT.

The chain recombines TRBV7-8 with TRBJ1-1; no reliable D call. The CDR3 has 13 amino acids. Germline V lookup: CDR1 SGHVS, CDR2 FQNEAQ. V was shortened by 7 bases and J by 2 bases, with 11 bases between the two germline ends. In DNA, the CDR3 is TGTGCCAGCACCTCTGGACGTAACACTGAAGCTTTCTTT. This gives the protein CASTSGRNTEAFF. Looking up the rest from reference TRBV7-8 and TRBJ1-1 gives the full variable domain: GAGVSQSPRYKVAKRGQDVALRCDPISGHVSLFWYQQALGQGPEFLTYFQNEAQLDKSGLPSDRFFAERPEGSVSTLKIQRTQQEDSAVYLCASTSGRNTEAFFGQGTRLTVV.

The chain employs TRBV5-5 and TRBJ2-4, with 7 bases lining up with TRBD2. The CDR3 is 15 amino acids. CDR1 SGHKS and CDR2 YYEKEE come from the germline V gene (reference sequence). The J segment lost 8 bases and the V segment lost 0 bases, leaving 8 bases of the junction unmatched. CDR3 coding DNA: TGTGCCAGCAGCTTGGCCGAGCGGGGAATGGACATTCAGTACTTC. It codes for CASSLAERGMDIQYF.

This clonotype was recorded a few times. The CDR3 protein is CSVVRSGGGNEQFF. CDR3 in DNA: TGCAGCGTTGTGAGATCGGGGGGCGGGAATGAGCAGTTCTTC. The chain has TRBV29-1 and TRBJ2-1; D is possibly TRBD2 (7 bases). CDR1 and CDR2 (germline): SQVTM, ANQGSEA. The CDR3 is 14 amino acids. Between the trimmed V and J ends, which lost 4 bases and 7 bases, there was a span of 17 bases.

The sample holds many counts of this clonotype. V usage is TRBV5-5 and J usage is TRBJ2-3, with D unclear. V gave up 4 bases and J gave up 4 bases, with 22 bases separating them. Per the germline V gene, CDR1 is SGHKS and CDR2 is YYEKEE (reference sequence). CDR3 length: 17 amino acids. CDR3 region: CASSAPSGQRNADTQYF. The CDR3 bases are TGTGCCAGCAGCGCCCCTTCCGGTCAGAGAAACGCAGATACGCAGTATTTT.

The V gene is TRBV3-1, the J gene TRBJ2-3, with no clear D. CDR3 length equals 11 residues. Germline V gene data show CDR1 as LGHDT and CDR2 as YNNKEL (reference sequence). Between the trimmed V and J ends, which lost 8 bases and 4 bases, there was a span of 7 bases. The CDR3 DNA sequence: TGTGCCAGCCGGTCGTCAGATACGCAGTATTTT. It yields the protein CASRSSDTQYF.

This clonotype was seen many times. CDR3 DNA sequence: TGCAGTGCTAGCGGACCTTCTAGAGAGCAGTACTTC. As protein: CSASGPSREQYF. The chain carries TRBV20-1 and TRBJ2-7; no definite D call. The CDR3 loop spans 12 amino acids. Trimming removed 3 bases from V and 7 bases from J, with 13 bases in between. Germline lookup yields CDR1 DFQATT and CDR2 SNEGSKA (reference sequence).

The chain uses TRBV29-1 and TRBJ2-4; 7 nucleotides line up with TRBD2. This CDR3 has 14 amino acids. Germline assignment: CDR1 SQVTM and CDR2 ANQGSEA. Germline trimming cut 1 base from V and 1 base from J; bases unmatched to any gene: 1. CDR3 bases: TGCAGCGTTGAAGTGGGGGGGGCCAAAAACATTCAGTACTTC. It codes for CSVEVGGAKNIQYF.

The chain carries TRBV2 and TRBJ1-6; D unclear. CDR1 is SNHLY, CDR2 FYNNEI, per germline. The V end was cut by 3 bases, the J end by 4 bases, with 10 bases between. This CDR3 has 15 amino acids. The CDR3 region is CASSESQAYNSPLHF. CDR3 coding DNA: TGTGCCAGCAGTGAGAGCCAGGCGTATAATTCACCCCTCCACTTT. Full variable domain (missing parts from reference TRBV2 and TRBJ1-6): EPEVTQTPSHQVTQMGQEVILRCVPISNHLYFYWYRQILGQKVEFLVSFYNNEISEKSEIFDDQFSVERPDGSNFTLKIRSTKLEDSAMYFCASSESQAYNSPLHFGNGTRLTVT.

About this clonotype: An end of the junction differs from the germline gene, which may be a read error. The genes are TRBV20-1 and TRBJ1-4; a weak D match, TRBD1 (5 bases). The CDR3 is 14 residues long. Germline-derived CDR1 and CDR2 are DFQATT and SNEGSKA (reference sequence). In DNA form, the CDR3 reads TGCAGTGCTTCCTCCATAAGCCCTGCGGGACGAGGGGATTTT. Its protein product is CSASSISPAGRGDF.